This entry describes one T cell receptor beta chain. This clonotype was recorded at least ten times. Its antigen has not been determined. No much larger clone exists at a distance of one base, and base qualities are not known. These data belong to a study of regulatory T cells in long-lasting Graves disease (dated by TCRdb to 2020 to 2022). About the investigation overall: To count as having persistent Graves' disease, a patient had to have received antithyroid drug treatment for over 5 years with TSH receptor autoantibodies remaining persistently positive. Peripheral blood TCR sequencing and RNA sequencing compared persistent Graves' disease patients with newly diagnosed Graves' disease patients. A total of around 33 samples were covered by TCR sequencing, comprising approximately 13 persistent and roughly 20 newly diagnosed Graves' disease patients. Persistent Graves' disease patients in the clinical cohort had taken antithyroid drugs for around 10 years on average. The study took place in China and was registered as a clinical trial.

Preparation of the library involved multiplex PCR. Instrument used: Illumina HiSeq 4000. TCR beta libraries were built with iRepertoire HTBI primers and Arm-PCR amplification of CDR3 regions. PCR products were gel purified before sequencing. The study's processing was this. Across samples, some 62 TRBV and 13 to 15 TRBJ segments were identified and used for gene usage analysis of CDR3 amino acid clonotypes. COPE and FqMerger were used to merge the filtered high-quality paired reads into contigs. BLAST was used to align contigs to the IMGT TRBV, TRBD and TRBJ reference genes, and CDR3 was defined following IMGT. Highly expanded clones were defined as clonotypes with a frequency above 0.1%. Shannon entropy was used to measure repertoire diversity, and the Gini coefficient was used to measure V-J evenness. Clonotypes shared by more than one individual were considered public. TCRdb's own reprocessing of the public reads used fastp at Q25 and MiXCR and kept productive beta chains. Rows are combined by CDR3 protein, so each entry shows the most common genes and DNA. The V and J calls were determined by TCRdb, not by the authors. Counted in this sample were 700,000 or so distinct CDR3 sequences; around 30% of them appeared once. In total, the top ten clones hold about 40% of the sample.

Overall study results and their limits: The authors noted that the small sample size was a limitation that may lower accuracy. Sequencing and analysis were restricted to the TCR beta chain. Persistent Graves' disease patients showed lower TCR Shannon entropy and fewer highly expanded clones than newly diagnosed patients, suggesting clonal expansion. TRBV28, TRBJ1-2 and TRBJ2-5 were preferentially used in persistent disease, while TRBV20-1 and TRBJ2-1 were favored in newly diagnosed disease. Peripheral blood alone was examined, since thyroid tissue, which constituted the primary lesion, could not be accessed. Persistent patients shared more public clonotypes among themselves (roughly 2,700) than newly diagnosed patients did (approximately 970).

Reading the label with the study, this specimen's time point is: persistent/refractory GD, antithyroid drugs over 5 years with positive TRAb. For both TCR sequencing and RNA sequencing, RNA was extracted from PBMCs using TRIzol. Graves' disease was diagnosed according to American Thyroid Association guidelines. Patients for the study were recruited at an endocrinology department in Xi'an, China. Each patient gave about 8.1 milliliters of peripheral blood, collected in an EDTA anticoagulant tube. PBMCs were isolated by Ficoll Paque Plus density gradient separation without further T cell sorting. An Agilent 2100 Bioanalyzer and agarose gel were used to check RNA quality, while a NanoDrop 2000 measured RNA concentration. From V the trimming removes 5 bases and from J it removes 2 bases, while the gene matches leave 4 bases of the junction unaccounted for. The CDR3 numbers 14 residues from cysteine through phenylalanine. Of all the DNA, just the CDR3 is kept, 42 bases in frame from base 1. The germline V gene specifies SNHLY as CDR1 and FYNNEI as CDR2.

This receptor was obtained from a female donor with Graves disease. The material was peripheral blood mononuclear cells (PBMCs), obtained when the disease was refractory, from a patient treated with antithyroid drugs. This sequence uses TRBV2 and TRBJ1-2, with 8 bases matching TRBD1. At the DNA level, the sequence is TGTGCCAGCAGTATGGACAGGGCCAACTATGGCTACACCTTC. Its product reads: CASSMDRANYGYTF.